This T cell receptor beta chain is from a study of high-grade serous ovarian cancer treatment subgroups. Study information: Mean per sample: about 15,000 reads, some 7,300 unique TCR beta rearrangements.

Tumor samples were taken before definitive surgery or chemotherapy. V lost 4 bases and J 1 base, leaving 16 bases between the germline ends. CDR1 and CDR2 from the germline V gene are SQVTM and ANQGSEA. The CDR3 covers 15 residues. Libraries were prepared by immunoSEQ multiplex PCR; TCRdb keeps only in-frame clonotypes and omits some of them. The sample records under 10,000 clones, just over 70% being singletons. The TCR originated in a human donor with high-grade serous ovarian cancer. The chain employs TRBV29-1 and TRBJ1-1; D is undetermined. Sequenced sample: tumor tissue. Here the CDR3 DNA reads TGCAGCGTTGGAGAAGGTTTTACGGGGAACACTGAAGCTTTCTTT. This gives the protein CSVGEGFTGNTEAFF. Full variable domain (outside the CDR3, taken from reference TRBV29-1 and TRBJ1-1): SAVISQKPSRDICQRGTSLTIQCQVDSQVTMMFWYRQQPGQSLTLIATANQGSEATYESGFVIDKFPISRPNLTFSTLTVSNMSPEDSSIYLCSVGEGFTGNTEAFFGQGTRLTVV.